This T cell receptor beta chain was documented in a study of regulatory T cells in long-lasting Graves disease. Study-wide background: Patients newly diagnosed with Graves' had been on antithyroid drugs for under 3 months. Findings and caveats of the study: Public clonotype sharing was higher in persistent than newly diagnosed patients. Newly diagnosed Graves' patients had higher TCR diversity than persistent ones. Rather than thyroid tissue, only peripheral blood underwent study.

The germline V gene has CDR1 SGHVS and CDR2 FQNEAQ. This CDR3 spans 14 amino acids. Trimming took 7 bases from V and 13 from J, leaving 23 bases between them. With respect to this clonotype: Its antigen is unknown. This clone may be a read error of a much larger clone one base away.

Stated time point: newly diagnosed GD, antithyroid drugs for less than 3 months. Isolated PBMC RNA provided the starting material for the TCR library. Library construction for TCR beta used iRepertoire HTBI primers and Arm-PCR of CDR3 regions. In TCRdb, the multiplex PCR reads were re-called with MiXCR into one record per CDR3 protein. Among under 300,000 distinct CDR3 sequences listed, 20% to 25% were seen once. This TCR was recovered from a female donor with Graves disease. Here the sequenced sample was peripheral blood mononuclear cells (PBMCs), taken at new diagnosis, from a patient treated with antithyroid drugs. The V and J genes are TRBV7-8 and TRBJ2-1; no reliable D call. CDR3 region: CASKAGRYQETQFF. The CDR3 DNA sequence: TGTGCCAGCAAGGCAGGCCGGTACCAAGAGACCCAGTTCTTC.